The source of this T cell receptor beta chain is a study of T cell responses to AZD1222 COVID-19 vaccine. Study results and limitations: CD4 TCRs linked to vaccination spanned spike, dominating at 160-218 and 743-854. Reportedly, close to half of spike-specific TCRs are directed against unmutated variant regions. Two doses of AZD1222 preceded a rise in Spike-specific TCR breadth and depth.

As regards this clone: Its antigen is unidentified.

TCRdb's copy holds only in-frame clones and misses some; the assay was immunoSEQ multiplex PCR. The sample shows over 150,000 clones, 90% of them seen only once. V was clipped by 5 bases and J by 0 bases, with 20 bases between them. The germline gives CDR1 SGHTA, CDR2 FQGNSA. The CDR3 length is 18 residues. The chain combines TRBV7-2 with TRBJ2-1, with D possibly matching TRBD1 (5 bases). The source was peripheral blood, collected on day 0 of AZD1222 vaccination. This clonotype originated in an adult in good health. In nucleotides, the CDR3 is TGTGCCAGCAGCCCTAAGGGGCCAGGGCCAAGCTCCTACAATGAGCAGTTCTTC. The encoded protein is CASSPKGPGPSSYNEQFF.